Below, 11 T cell receptor beta chains from the same sample are listed, as sequenced in a study of blood T cell repertoires in COVID-19. Generated by immunoSEQ multiplex PCR, the TCRdb table keeps only in-frame clones and is missing some. The table includes roughly 97,000 clones, 70% to 90% detected once. The material sequenced was peripheral blood. Receptors originate from a human donor in a cohort sampled during active COVID-19.

The chain has TRBV27 and TRBJ2-1, with D perhaps matching TRBD2 (6 bases). Germline CDR1 and CDR2: MNHEY and SMNVEV (reference sequence). This CDR3 comprises 15 residues. V was pared by 5 bases and J by 4 bases, with 15 bases between. The chain's CDR3 is CASSLAGGRYNEQFF. In DNA, the CDR3 is TGTGCCAGCAGTCTAGCAGGAGGGCGGTACAATGAGCAGTTCTTC.

This clone was found once. This chain uses TRBV23-1 with TRBJ2-3; possibly TRBD1 for D (6 bases). TRBV23-1 is noted as an ORF with a role that remains uncertain. CDR3 length: 20 amino acids. V was clipped by 4 bases and J by 0 bases, with 26 bases between them. The CDR3 region is CASSLNPQPSTGSSTDTQYF. The CDR3 DNA reads TGCGCCAGCAGTCTCAATCCACAACCTTCGACAGGTTCTAGCACAGATACGCAGTATTTT.

V and J are TRBV15 and TRBJ2-1, with TRBD2 matching 8 bases. The V and J ends lost 3 bases and 9 bases, in that order; junction bases with no gene match: 13. The CDR3 is made up of 16 amino acids. Looked up from germline, CDR1 is LNHNV and CDR2 is YYDKDF (reference sequence). Here the CDR3 reads CATSSGGAYFFGEQFF. For the CDR3, the DNA is TGTGCCACCAGCAGCGGGGGGGCCTACTTTTTCGGTGAGCAGTTCTTC.

The V and J genes are TRBV11-3 and TRBJ2-3; D is perhaps TRBD2 (6 bases). Germline V gene sequence: CDR1 SGHNT, CDR2 YENEEA. V was shortened by 1 base and J by 4 bases, with 12 bases between the two germline ends. The CDR3 loop spans 15 amino acids. Here the CDR3 DNA reads TGTGCCAGCAGCTTAGGGGAGGAAGAGTCAGATACGCAGTATTTT. The encoded protein is CASSLGEEESDTQYF.

Notes on this clone: The same CDR3 is also encoded by other DNA sequences in this sample. J is TRBJ2-3 and V is TRBV7-2, with D maybe TRBD2 (5 bases). This CDR3 is built from 15 residues. V lost 5 bases and J 0 bases, leaving 12 bases between the germline ends. Germline CDR1 is SGHTA and CDR2 is FQGNSA. The CDR3 nucleotides read TGTGCCAGCAGCCCCCGACGGACTAGCACAGATACGCAGTATTTT. It translates to CASSPRRTSTDTQYF.

The chain has TRBV12-2 and TRBJ2-7; TRBD2 was called by the table and not checked on the DNA. TRBV12-2 is tagged as a pseudogene. The CDR3 consists of 22 residues. The CDR3: CASRLAQMGFPGLAGVTYEQYF. In DNA form, the CDR3 reads TGTGCAAGTCGCTTAGCGCAGATGGGCTTTCCGGGACTAGCGGGGGTAACCTACGAGCAGTACTTC.

The genes are TRBV28 and TRBJ2-7; D may be TRBD2 (6 bases). From germline, CDR1 is MDHEN and CDR2 SYDVKM. Between the trimmed V and J ends, which lost 5 bases and 6 bases, there was a span of 17 bases. There are 14 residues in the CDR3. The CDR3 spells CASSPGTHHGEQYF. DNA for the CDR3: TGTGCCAGCAGTCCCGGGACTCACCACGGCGAGCAGTACTTC.

V and J are TRBV28 and TRBJ2-7, with D possibly TRBD2 on 6 matching bases. The CDR3 is 16 residues long. Germline lookup yields CDR1 MDHEN and CDR2 SYDVKM. V lost 5 bases and J 1 base, leaving 18 bases between the germline ends. As DNA, the CDR3 is TGTGCCAGCAGTACCCGCGCCCGGGCGGGGTCCTACGAGCAGTACTTC. It yields the protein CASSTRARAGSYEQYF.

The chain links TRBV9 to TRBJ2-5, with D possibly TRBD2 on 6 matching bases. This CDR3 is built from 14 residues. Trimming removed 3 bases at V and 3 bases at J, with 12 bases between. CDR1 and CDR2 from the germline V gene are SGDLS and YYNGEE. The CDR3 DNA reads as TGTGCCAGCAGCGGGAGGGCACCCAAAGAGACCCAGTACTTC. Amino acid sequence: CASSGRAPKETQYF.

V is TRBV7-3 and J is TRBJ1-2; 10 bases fit TRBD1. The CDR3 is 14 amino acids. The V segment lost 3 bases and the J segment 4 bases; nucleotides outside the gene matches: 2. Germline V lookup: CDR1 SGHTA, CDR2 FQGTGA. The CDR3 DNA follows: TGTGCCAGCAGCTTGGACAGGGGGAGCTATGGCTACACCTTC. As protein: CASSLDRGSYGYTF.

The chain uses TRBV7-3 and TRBJ2-3; 7 bases agree with TRBD2. V was clipped by 4 bases and J by 3 bases; unmatched bases: 10. The germline CDR1 and CDR2 sequences are SGHTA and FQGTGA. The length of the CDR3 is 16 residues. In DNA form, the CDR3 reads TGTGCCAGCAGCTCGAATGTTGGGACTATGACAGATACGCAGTATTTT. This encodes CASSSNVGTMTDTQYF.